The clone carrying this T cell receptor (beta chain) has just one count. The sample is drawn from a study of blood T cell repertoires in COVID-19. Study information: T cells, B-cell-depleted T cells, or PBMCs supplied cDNA or gDNA.

Original analysis: By means of reference gene primer amplification, nucleated cell counts were estimated. The table came from immunoSEQ multiplex PCR; TCRdb's copy has only in-frame clones and leaves some out. D and trimming come from the DNA, and the V and J calls and clone size come from that table. Of about 89,000 clones detected, about 83% appear once; the ten largest clones hold around 49%. This clonotype was obtained from a human donor in a cohort sampled during active COVID-19. The sample was peripheral blood.

CDR3 residues: CASSLDLREPGETQYF. In DNA form, the CDR3 reads TGTGCCAGCAGCTTAGACTTGCGGGAGCCCGGAGAGACCCAGTACTTC. V is TRBV7-6 and J is TRBJ2-5; TRBD2 matches at 7 bases. The CDR3 has 16 residues. The V gene end was trimmed by 1 base and the J gene end by 4 bases; junction bases not matched to a gene: 9. Germline loops: CDR1 SGHVS, CDR2 FNYEAQ.